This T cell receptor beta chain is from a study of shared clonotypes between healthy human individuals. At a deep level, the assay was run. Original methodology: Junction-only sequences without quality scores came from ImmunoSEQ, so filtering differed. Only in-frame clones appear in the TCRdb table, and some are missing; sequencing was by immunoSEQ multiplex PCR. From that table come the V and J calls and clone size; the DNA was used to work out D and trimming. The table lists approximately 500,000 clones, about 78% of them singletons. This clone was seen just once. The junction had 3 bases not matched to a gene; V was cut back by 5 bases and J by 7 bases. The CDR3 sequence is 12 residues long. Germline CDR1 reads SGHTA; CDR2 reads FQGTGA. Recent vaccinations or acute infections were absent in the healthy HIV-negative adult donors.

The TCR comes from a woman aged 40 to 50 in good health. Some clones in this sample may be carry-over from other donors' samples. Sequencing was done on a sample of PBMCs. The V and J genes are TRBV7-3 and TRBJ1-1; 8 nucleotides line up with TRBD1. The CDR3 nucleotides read TGTGCCAGCAGCCGAACAGGGGGTGAAGCTTTCTTT. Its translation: CASSRTGGEAFF.